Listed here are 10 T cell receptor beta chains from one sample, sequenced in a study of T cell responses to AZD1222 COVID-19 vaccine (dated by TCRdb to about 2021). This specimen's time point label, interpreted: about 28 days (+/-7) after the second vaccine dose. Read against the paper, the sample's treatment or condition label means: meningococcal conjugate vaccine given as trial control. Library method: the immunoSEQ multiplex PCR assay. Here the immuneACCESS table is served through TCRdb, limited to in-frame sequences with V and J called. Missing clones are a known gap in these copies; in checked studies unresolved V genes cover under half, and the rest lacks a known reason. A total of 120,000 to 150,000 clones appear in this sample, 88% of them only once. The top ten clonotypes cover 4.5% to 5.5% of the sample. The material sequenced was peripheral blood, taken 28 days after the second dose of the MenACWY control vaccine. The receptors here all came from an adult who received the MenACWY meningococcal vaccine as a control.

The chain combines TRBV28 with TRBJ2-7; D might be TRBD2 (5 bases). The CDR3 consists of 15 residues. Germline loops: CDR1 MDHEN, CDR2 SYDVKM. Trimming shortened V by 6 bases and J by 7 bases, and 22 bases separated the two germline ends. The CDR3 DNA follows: TGTGCCAGCAGCCCCTGGAATCCAGCCACGGGGGAGCAGTACTTC. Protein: CASSPWNPATGEQYF.

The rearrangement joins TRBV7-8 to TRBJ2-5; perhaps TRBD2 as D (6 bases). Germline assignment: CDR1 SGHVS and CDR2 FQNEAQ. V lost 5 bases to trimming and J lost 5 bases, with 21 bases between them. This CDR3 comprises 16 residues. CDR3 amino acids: CASSPWRGEVSETQYF. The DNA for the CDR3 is TGTGCCAGCAGCCCGTGGAGGGGTGAGGTCAGTGAGACCCAGTACTTC.

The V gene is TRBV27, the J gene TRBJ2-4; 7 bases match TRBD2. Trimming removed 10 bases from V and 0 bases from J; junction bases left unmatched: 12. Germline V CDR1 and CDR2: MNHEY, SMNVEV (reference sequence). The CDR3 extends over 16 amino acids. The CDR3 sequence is CATMQLAGVAKNIQYF. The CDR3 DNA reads TGTGCCACCATGCAACTGGCGGGAGTAGCCAAAAACATTCAGTACTTC.

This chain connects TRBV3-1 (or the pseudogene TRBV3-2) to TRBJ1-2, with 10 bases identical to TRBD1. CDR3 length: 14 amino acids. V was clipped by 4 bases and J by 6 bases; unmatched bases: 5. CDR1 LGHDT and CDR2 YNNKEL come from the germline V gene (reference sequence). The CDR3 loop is CASSPRTGGHGYTF. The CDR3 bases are TGTGCCAGCAGCCCCAGGACAGGGGGTCATGGCTACACCTTC.

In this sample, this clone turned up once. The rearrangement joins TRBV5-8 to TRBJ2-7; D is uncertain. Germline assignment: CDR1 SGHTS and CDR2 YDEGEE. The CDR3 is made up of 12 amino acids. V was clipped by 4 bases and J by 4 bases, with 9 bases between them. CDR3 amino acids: CASSRARYEQYF. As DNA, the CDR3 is TGTGCCAGCAGCCGGGCTAGGTACGAGCAGTACTTC.

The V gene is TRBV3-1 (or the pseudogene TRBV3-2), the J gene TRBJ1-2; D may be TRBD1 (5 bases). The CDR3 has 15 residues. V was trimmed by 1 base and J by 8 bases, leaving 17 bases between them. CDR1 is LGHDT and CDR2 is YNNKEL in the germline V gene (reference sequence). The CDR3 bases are TGTGCCAGCAGCCAAGGGGGCGGGTTCCAAAAAGGCTACACCTTC. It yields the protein CASSQGGGFQKGYTF.

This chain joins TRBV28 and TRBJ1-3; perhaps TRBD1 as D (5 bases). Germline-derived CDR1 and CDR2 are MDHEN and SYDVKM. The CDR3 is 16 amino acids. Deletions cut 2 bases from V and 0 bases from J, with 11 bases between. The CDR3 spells CASSLGGSRSGNTIYF. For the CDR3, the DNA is TGTGCCAGCAGTTTAGGGGGTTCCCGCTCTGGAAACACCATATATTTT.

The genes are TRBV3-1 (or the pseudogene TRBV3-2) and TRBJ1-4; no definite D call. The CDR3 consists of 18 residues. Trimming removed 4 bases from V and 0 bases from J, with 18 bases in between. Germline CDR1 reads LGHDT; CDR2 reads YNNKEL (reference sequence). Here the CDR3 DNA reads TGTGCCAGCAGCCTCTTCAAAGGGCTCGATGCAACTAATGAAAAACTGTTTTTT. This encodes CASSLFKGLDATNEKLFF.

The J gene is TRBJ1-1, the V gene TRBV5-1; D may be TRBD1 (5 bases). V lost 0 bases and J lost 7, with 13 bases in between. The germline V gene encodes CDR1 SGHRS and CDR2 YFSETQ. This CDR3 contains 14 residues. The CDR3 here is CASSLGSGAGEAFF. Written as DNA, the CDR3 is TGCGCCAGCAGCTTGGGATCCGGGGCGGGTGAAGCTTTCTTT.

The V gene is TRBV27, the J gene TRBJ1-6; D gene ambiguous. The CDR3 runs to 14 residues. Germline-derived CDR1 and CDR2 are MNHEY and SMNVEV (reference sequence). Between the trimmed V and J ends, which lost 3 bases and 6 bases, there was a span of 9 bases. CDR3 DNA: TGTGCCAGCAGTTTTGGGAGGAGTAATTCACCCCTCCACTTT. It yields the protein CASSFGRSNSPLHF.